Listed below are T cell receptor beta chains from one sample, sequenced in a study of blood T cells in healthy people across ages. Each CDR3 protein is one row after TCRdb ran MiXCR on the 5' RACE reads. Of fewer than 2,000,000 distinct CDR3 sequences listed, approximately 40% were seen once; the top ten hold 20% to 25%. The sample comprised blood. The receptors here all came from a human donor in good health. The CDR3 runs from the conserved cysteine through the conserved F or W. Fields, in order: J gene, V gene, clone size, D gene, CDR3 protein, CDR3 DNA. A D gene is named only where the DNA matches it firmly. Not all rows give a size; the values are once, few, many and, for expanded clones, a class.

TRBJ1-2 TRBV27 . . CASSLNPGIYGYTF TGTGCCAGCAGTTTAAATCCTGGGATCTATGGCTACACCTTC
TRBJ2-1 TRBV5-5 few . CASSLAPAVRSYEQFF TGTGCCAGCAGCTTGGCTCCTGCCGTGAGGTCATATGAGCAGTTCTTC
TRBJ1-6 TRBV28 . TRBD1 CASSEDRSYNSPLHF TGTGCCAGCAGTGAGGACAGGAGCTATAATTCACCCCTCCACTTT
TRBJ1-1 TRBV4-1 . . CASSQVRPGPNTEAFF TGCGCCAGCAGCCAAGTACGGCCAGGACCGAACACTGAAGCTTTCTTT
TRBJ2-5 TRBV7-9 . . CASSYQNQETQYF TGTGCCAGCAGCTATCAGAATCAAGAGACCCAGTACTTC
TRBJ1-4 TRBV4-1 . . CASSQASRVRVEKLFF TGCGCCAGCAGCCAAGCGTCCCGGGTTCGCGTTGAAAAACTGTTTTTT
TRBJ2-3 TRBV28 . TRBD2 CASSSPAGGQVTQYF TGTGCCAGCAGTTCTCCAGCGGGGGGGCAGGTTACGCAGTATTTT
TRBJ2-1 TRBV10-3 once . CAISAFVGRNNEQFF TGTGCCATCAGTGCATTCGTGGGCAGAAACAATGAGCAGTTCTTC
TRBJ2-1 TRBV2 . TRBD2 CASRGESYNEQFF TGTGCCAGCCGGGGGGAGTCCTACAATGAGCAGTTCTTC
TRBJ2-3 TRBV28 . TRBD2 CASSWRLAGGENTQYF TGTGCCAGCAGTTGGCGGCTAGCGGGGGGTGAAAATACGCAGTATTTT
TRBJ2-7 TRBV27 few . CASSWQGGGYEQYF TGTGCCAGCAGTTGGCAAGGGGGAGGCTACGAGCAGTACTTC
TRBJ2-5 TRBV20-1 few . CSASNYMRVAQYF TGCAGTGCTAGTAATTATATGAGGGTGGCCCAGTACTTC
TRBJ2-7 TRBV2 few . CASSVQGRTYEQYF TGTGCCAGCAGTGTGCAGGGAAGGACCTACGAGCAGTACTTC
TRBJ1-3 TRBV12-3/TRBV12-4 . TRBD1 CASSSYTGVTGNTIYF TGTGCCAGCAGTTCATATACAGGGGTCACTGGAAACACCATATATTTT
TRBJ2-4 TRBV20-1 . . CSASGTADWQYF TGCAGTGCTAGTGGTACGGCCGATTGGCAGTACTTC
TRBJ1-2 TRBV5-5 . . CASSLEGRAPLGYGYTF TGTGCCAGCAGCTTGGAGGGCAGGGCCCCCCTGGGCTATGGCTACACCTTC
TRBJ2-6 TRBV25-1 many . CASSAWVTGANVLTF TGTGCCAGCAGCGCGTGGGTTACCGGGGCCAACGTCCTGACTTTC
TRBJ2-1 TRBV11-1 . TRBD1 CASSPTGTGEQFF TGTGCCAGCAGCCCCACAGGGACAGGGGAGCAGTTCTTC
TRBJ2-7 TRBV29-1 many . CSVARTSSYEQYF TGCAGCGTTGCTCGGACGAGTAGCTACGAGCAGTACTTC
TRBJ1-2 TRBV12-3/TRBV12-4 . . CASTSPGLDYGYTF TGTGCCAGCACTTCCCCCGGTTTGGACTATGGCTACACCTTC
TRBJ1-2 TRBV9 . . CASSVEVGAYGYTF TGTGCCAGCAGCGTCGAGGTTGGGGCTTATGGCTACACCTTC
TRBJ1-2 TRBV7-2 . TRBD1 CASSPTGGARGYTF TGTGCCAGCAGCCCGACAGGGGGCGCTAGGGGCTACACCTTC
TRBJ1-5 TRBV28 . . CASSPTGRGDQPQHF TGTGCCAGCAGTCCCACTGGACGGGGGGATCAGCCCCAGCATTTT
TRBJ1-5 TRBV5-1 . . CASSSTGYDQPQHF TGCGCCAGCAGCTCCACAGGCTACGATCAGCCCCAGCATTTT
TRBJ1-2 TRBV3-1 . TRBD1 CASSQVGTENYGYTF TGTGCCAGCAGCCAAGTGGGGACAGAGAACTATGGCTACACCTTC
TRBJ2-3 TRBV5-1 . . CASSLSPQRGYTQYF TGCGCCAGCAGCTTGAGCCCCCAAAGGGGCTATACGCAGTATTTT
TRBJ1-2 TRBV6-1 . TRBD1 CASSLTKGGGNYYGYTF TGTGCCAGCAGCCTCACAAAGGGAGGGGGCAATTACTATGGCTACACCTTC
TRBJ2-1 TRBV6-2/TRBV6-3 . . CASSYSNSHSNEQFF TGTGCCAGCAGTTACTCGAATAGCCACTCCAATGAGCAGTTCTTC
TRBJ2-1 TRBV7-2 few . CASSPGVNSYNEQFF TGTGCCAGCAGCCCGGGGGTGAACTCCTACAATGAGCAGTTCTTC
TRBJ2-4 TRBV5-1 . TRBD1 CASSWGQGLGDTQYF TGCGCCAGCAGCTGGGGACAGGGGCTCGGAGATACGCAGTACTTC
TRBJ2-5 TRBV20-1 . TRBD1 CSAAPDREQETQYF TGCAGTGCCGCCCCGGACAGGGAGCAAGAGACCCAGTACTTC
TRBJ2-2 TRBV5-1 . TRBD2 CASSLSAGGPSGELFF TGCGCCAGCAGCTTGTCTGCGGGGGGGCCCTCCGGGGAGCTGTTTTTT
TRBJ1-1 TRBV7-9 few . CASIASGGNTEAFF TGTGCCAGCATCGCAAGTGGGGGGAACACTGAAGCTTTCTTT